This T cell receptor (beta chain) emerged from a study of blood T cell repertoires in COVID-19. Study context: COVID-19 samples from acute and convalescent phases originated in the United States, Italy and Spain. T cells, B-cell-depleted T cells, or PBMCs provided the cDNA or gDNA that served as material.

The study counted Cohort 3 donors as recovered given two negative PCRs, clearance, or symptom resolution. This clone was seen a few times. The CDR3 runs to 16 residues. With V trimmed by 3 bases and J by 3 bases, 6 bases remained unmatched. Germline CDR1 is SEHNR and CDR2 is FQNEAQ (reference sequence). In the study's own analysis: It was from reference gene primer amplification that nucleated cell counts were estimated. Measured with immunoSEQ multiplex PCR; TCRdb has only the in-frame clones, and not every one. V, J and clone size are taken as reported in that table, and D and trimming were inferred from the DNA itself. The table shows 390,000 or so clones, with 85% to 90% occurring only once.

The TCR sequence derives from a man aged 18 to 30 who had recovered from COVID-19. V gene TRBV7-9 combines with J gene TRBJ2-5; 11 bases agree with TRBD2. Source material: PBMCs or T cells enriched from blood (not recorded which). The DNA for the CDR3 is TGTGCCAGCAGCTTCCTTAGCGGGGGGGCCAAAGAGACCCAGTACTTC. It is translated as CASSFLSGGAKETQYF. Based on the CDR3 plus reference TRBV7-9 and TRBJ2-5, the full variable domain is DTGVSQNPRHKITKRGQNVTFRCDPISEHNRLYWYRQTLGQGPEFLTYFQNEAQLEKSRLLSDRFSAERPKGSFSTLEIQRTEQGDSAMYLCASSFLSGGAKETQYFGPGTRLLVL.